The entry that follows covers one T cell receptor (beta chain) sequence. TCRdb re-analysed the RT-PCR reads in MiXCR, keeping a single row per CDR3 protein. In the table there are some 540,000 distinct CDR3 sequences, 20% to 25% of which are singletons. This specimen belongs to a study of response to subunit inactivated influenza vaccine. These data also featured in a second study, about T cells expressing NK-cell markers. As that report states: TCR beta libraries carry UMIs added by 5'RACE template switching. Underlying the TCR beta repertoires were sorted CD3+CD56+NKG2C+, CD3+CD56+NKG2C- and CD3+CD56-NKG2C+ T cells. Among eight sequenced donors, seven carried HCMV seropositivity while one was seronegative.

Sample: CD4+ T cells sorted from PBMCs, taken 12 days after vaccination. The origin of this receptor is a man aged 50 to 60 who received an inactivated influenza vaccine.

CDR3 sequence (DNA): TGTGCCAGCAGCTTGGCCGACATACCCAACACTGAAGCTTTCTTT. It specifies CASSLADIPNTEAFF. J is TRBJ1-1 and V is TRBV5-5; D remains ambiguous. The CDR3 has 15 residues. Trimming stripped 0 bases from V and 2 bases from J, with 11 bases between. CDR1 is SGHKS, CDR2 YYEKEE, per germline (reference sequence).